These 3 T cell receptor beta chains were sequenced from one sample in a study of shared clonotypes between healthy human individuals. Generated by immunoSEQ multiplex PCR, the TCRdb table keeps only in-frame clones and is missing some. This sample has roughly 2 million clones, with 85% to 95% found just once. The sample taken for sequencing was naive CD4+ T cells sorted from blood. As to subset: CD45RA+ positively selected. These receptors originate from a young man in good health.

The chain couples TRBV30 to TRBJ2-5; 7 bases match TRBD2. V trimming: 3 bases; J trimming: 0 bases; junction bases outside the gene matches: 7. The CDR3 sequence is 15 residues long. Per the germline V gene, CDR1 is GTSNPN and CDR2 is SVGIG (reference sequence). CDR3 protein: CAWSIQRGNQETQYF. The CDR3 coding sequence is TGTGCCTGGAGCATCCAGCGGGGAAACCAAGAGACCCAGTACTTC.

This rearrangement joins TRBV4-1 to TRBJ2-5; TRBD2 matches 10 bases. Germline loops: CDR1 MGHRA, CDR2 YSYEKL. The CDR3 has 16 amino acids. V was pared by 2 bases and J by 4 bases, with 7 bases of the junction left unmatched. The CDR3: CASSQLSGGAGETQYF. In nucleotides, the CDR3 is TGCGCCAGCAGCCAATTAAGCGGGGGGGCCGGAGAGACCCAGTACTTC.

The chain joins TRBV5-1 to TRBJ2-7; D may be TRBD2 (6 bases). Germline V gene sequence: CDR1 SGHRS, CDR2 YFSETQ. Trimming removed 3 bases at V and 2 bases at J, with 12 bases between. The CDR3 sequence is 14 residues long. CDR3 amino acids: CASSWGTVPYEQYF. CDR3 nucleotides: TGCGCCAGCAGCTGGGGGACTGTACCCTACGAGCAGTACTTC.